The rows below give T cell receptor beta chains drawn from one sample of a study of T cell changes during pregnancy in multiple sclerosis. Repertoires were generated with immunoSEQ multiplex PCR, while TCRdb's copy carries only in-frame clones and drops some. The profile shows 70,000 to 75,000 clones, around nine tenths of them singletons. Sequencing was performed on peripheral blood, taken before pregnancy. The receptors were sampled from a female donor with multiple sclerosis, enrolled in a pregnancy study. The conserved cysteine and the conserved F or W are not part of the CDR3 here. D genes are given only for firm matches.

TRBJ1-5,TRBV5-1,.,ASSPGQRGQPQH
TRBJ2-7,TRBV30,.,ACNGQLLGEQY
TRBJ1-3,TRBV5-1,.,ASSFSSQDSGNTIY
TRBJ1-2,TRBV12-5,.,ASDSDSLGYGYT
TRBJ2-3,TRBV19,.,ASSMEWVSTDTQY
TRBJ2-7,TRBV5-1,TRBD2,ASSLGLAGSSEQY
TRBJ1-5,TRBV6-5,TRBD1,ASRATGNSNQPQH
TRBJ2-1,TRBV5-1,.,ASSLSVEQF
TRBJ1-4,TRBV29-1,.,SVEDQGSKLF
TRBJ1-1,TRBV19,.,ASSYTAEAF
TRBJ2-7,TRBV29-1,.,SVGGGTYEQY
TRBJ2-6,TRBV7-2,.,ASSFRGSGANVLT
TRBJ2-7,TRBV13,TRBD1,ASSTTGGTPYEQY
TRBJ2-5,TRBV7-2,.,ASSLGRGGASETQY
TRBJ2-2,TRBV7-2,.,ASSQRASIIWRNTGELF
TRBJ2-2,TRBV11-3,.,ASSFFRDSGELF
TRBJ1-1,TRBV4-3,.,ASSHKKGRTEAF
TRBJ1-5,TRBV4-1,.,ASSQEMRPVHSNQPQH
TRBJ2-7,TRBV2,TRBD1,ASSTGENHEQY
TRBJ2-7,TRBV6-5,TRBD1,ASSRDRGLTYEQY
TRBJ1-2,TRBV5-1,TRBD1,ASSWGQEYGYT
TRBJ1-2,TRBV6-5,.,ASFLGGGYT
TRBJ2-6,TRBV5-1,.,ASSLTAERSGANVLT
TRBJ1-2,TRBV25-1,.,ASSAGYGYT
TRBJ1-1,TRBV30,.,AWMRDTPRAF
TRBJ1-2,TRBV7-8,TRBD1,ASSFSGQDYGYT
TRBJ1-1,TRBV7-3,.,ASSRNGGNTEAF
TRBJ2-1,TRBV6-5,.,ASSLDYYNEQF
TRBJ1-1,TRBV29-1,.,SARQVYEAF
TRBJ2-1,TRBV7-8,TRBD2,ASSPTGGGWNEQF
TRBJ2-1,TRBV5-4,.,ASRAASSYNEQF
TRBJ1-2,TRBV7-3,TRBD1,ASSLTGQEYGYT
TRBJ2-7,TRBV7-2,TRBD2,ASSLTSGGSYEQY
TRBJ2-5,TRBV12-5,.,ASGLSTGRLAETQY
TRBJ1-6,TRBV6-1,.,ATRPFSQINSPLH
TRBJ2-7,TRBV7-2,.,ASSQPGGSSYEQY
TRBJ1-2,TRBV6-1,TRBD1,ASRIDRVGGYT
TRBJ2-7,TRBV4-3,TRBD2,ASSQETFVAGVSYEQY
TRBJ1-4,TRBV5-4,.,ASSLTIQENEKLF
TRBJ1-6,TRBV18,TRBD1,ASSPWGDRSSYNSPLH
TRBJ2-3,TRBV29-1,.,SAGGRVDTQY
TRBJ2-3,TRBV5-1,TRBD1,ASRLQGDADTQY
TRBJ1-1,TRBV7-3,TRBD1,ASSVSGTAKMNTEAF
TRBJ1-2,TRBV30,TRBD1,AWSRGGEYGYT
TRBJ2-1,TRBV29-1,TRBD2,SVAGTSGGDPF
TRBJ2-7,TRBV7-9,TRBD1,ASSRDRGGDEQY
TRBJ2-2,TRBV9,TRBD2,ASSSLRGGNTGELF
TRBJ2-1,TRBV29-1,.,SVKGGANEQF
TRBJ1-1,TRBV5-4,.,ASSSRPDSARSEAF
TRBJ2-1,TRBV27,TRBD1,ASSLWQGANNEQF
TRBJ1-1,TRBV19,.,ASSIEDRPNTEAF
TRBJ2-6,TRBV29-1,TRBD1,SVGGQGPSGANVLT
TRBJ2-3,TRBV7-2,.,ASSLPFTDTQY
TRBJ2-3,TRBV19,TRBD1,ASSILGQGAGSTDTQY
TRBJ2-3,TRBV7-6,.,ASSLVANGALDTQY
TRBJ2-5,TRBV2,TRBD2,ASGISGEETQY
TRBJ1-3,TRBV6-5,TRBD1,ASRTGGTGNTIY
TRBJ1-2,TRBV23-1,.,ASSPIRDYGYT
TRBJ1-4,TRBV9,.,ASSVGEATNEKLF
TRBJ2-7,TRBV7-2,TRBD1,ASSPGQGLYEQY